Below are 19 T cell receptor beta chains sequenced from a single sample in a study of tumor and adjacent non-tumor tissue in lung cancer. The template was RNA from unsorted bulk tissue. TCRbeta libraries were built with three rounds of nested PCR, modified from ARM-PCR. TCRdb ran MiXCR on the multiplex PCR reads and lists one entry per CDR3 protein. This table has approximately 75,000 distinct CDR3 sequences, 60% to 85% appearing once. The sequenced sample consisted of lung tumor tissue. Source of these receptors: a woman aged 45-59 years with non-small cell lung cancer.

About this clonotype itself: The CDR3 does not end in the conserved phenylalanine or tryptophan, so this is likely a read error. J is TRBJ2-3 and V is TRBV11-1; perhaps TRBD1 as D (6 bases). V was cut by 4 bases and J by 8 bases, with 16 bases left in between. Germline values: CDR1 SGHAT, CDR2 FQDESV (reference sequence). CDR3 length: 14 residues. The CDR3 region has the DNA TGTGCCAGCAGCTATTCAGGGGCGCAAGTTACGCAGTATTTG. The encoded protein is CASSYSGAQVTQYL.

This clonotype was counted only a few times. The chain recombines TRBV5-1 with TRBJ2-1, with 13 bases aligning to TRBD2. This CDR3 contains 16 residues. V was clipped by 4 bases and J by 6 bases; unmatched bases: 7. Germline V gene data show CDR1 as SGHRS and CDR2 as YFSETQ. This CDR3 reads CASSGGTSGKFNEQFF. The CDR3 DNA is TGCGCCAGCAGCGGAGGGACTAGCGGGAAATTCAATGAGCAGTTCTTC.

Turning to this clonotype: A much larger clone lies a single base off, so this may be a read error. The rearrangement uses TRBV24-1 and TRBJ1-5; TRBD1 might be the D (5 bases). Germline CDR1 KGHDR, CDR2 SFDVKD. The CDR3 has 14 amino acids. CDR3 loop: CTTRSRAGNQPQHF. Written as DNA, the CDR3 is TGTACCACCAGATCCAGGGCGGGCAATCAGCCCCAGCATTTT.

This clonotype was recorded at least ten times. This chain links TRBV20-1 with TRBJ1-1, with D possibly TRBD1 on 5 matching bases. Deletions cut 3 bases from V and 3 bases from J, with 17 bases between. The germline V gene encodes CDR1 DFQATT and CDR2 SNEGSKA (reference sequence). This CDR3 is built from 15 residues. The CDR3 DNA reads TGCAGTGCTAGTGACAGTCTCTGGGGGGACACTGAAGCTTTCTTT. Translated, it gives CSASDSLWGDTEAFF.

This clonotype occurred a few times. The V gene is TRBV6-1, the J gene TRBJ2-7; TRBD2 is a possible D gene (5 bases). Germline V lookup: CDR1 MNHNS, CDR2 SASEGT. Trimming cost V 6 bases and J 7 bases, with 13 bases left between them. The CDR3 consists of 12 residues. The CDR3 DNA follows: TGTGCCAGCAGCTACATCGGACTGGAGCAGTACTTC. This gives the protein CASSYIGLEQYF.

Points on this clonotype: The junction does not match germline at one end; this may be a read error. This sequence joins TRBV11-2 and TRBJ2-7, with no clear D. There are 12 residues in the CDR3. Germline CDR1 SGHAT, CDR2 FQNNGV. The CDR3 DNA reads as TGTGCCAGCAGCTTAAGCCTTACGAAGCATTACTTC. It encodes CASSLSLTKHYF.

Remarks on this clonotype: A junction end diverges from the germline sequence, so it may reflect a read error. This chain links TRBV28 with TRBJ2-3; D is undetermined. The CDR3 is 18 amino acids. Germline CDR1 is MDHEN and CDR2 is SYDVKM. CDR3 in DNA: TGTGTCAGCAGTTCCTACCGTGGGGTTAGATCCCTCACAGATACGCAGTACTTT. It encodes CVSSSYRGVRSLTDTQYF.

As regards this clonotype: Just one base apart from a much larger clone, this may be a read error. The gene calls are TRBV28 and TRBJ1-2; no clear D. Trimming shortened V by 5 bases and J by 0 bases, and 13 bases separated the two germline ends. The germline gives CDR1 MDHEN, CDR2 SYDVKM. CDR3 length equals 15 residues. CDR3 DNA sequence: TGTGCCAGCAGTCGAGGACGGGCTACTAACTATGGCTACACCTTC. Encoded protein: CASSRGRATNYGYTF.

This clonotype occurred once. One end of the junction does not line up with germline, which may come from a read error. This sequence joins TRBV6-5 and TRBJ1-2, with D maybe TRBD1 (6 bases). Germline V gene lookup returns CDR1 MNHEY and CDR2 SVGAGI. The CDR3 sequence is 14 residues long. Here the CDR3 DNA reads TGTACCAGCAGTTATTCGCGTCAGGGGAGTGGTTACACCTTC. Protein: CTSSYSRQGSGYTF.

A remark on this clonotype: The CDR3 end shows no conserved phenylalanine or tryptophan, and so a read error is likely. The chain recombines TRBV12-3 or TRBV12-4 with TRBJ2-5; D remains unclear. The V end was cut by 1 base, the J end by 2 bases, with 8 bases between. This CDR3 is 14 amino acids long. This chain's CDR3 is CASSLVRGQETQYL. The CDR3 region has the DNA TGTGCCAGCAGTTTAGTGAGAGGTCAAGAGACCCAGTACCTC.

V and J are TRBV21-1 and TRBJ2-2; the table's D call of TRBD2 was not tested on the DNA. TRBV21-1 is shown as a pseudogene. The CDR3 sequence is 20 residues long. The CDR3 region is CASSKVGTSGRAPNTGELFF. The DNA for the CDR3 is TGTGCCAGCAGCAAAGTAGGGACTAGCGGGAGGGCCCCGAACACCGGGGAGCTGTTTTTT.

Comment on this clonotype: This likely reflects a read error, since a far larger clone is one base away. This rearrangement joins TRBV28 to TRBJ1-6, with D possibly being TRBD1 (5 bases). CDR3 length: 13 residues. Germline V gene data show CDR1 as MDHEN and CDR2 as SYDVKM. The chain's CDR3 is CASSGTGDSPLYF. CDR3 bases: TGTGCCAGCAGTGGGACCGGGGATTCACCCCTCTACTTT.

This clonotype came up once. Since no conserved phenylalanine or tryptophan closes the CDR3, a read error is the likely cause. The chain uses TRBV4-1 and TRBJ2-7, with D uncertain. CDR3 length: 13 amino acids. The germline gives CDR1 MGHRA, CDR2 YSYEKL. V was pared by 4 bases and J by 5 bases, with 12 bases between. The CDR3 loop is CASSPQVGDEQYS. CDR3 bases: TGCGCCAGCAGCCCTCAGGTTGGTGACGAGCAGTACTCC.

This clonotype was seen a few times. The DNA of the CDR3 is TGTGCCAGCTCACCGGACAGCCTTGATACGCAGTATTTT. Translated: CASSPDSLDTQYF. The chain uses TRBV18 and TRBJ2-3; maybe TRBD1 (6 bases). The V gene's germline CDR1 is KGHSH and CDR2 LQKENI. The CDR3 sequence is 13 residues long. Trimming left V 3 bases short and J 6 bases short, with 10 bases between.

With regard to this clonotype: A much bigger clone sits one base away, suggesting this may be a read error. The rearrangement links TRBV5-1 to TRBJ2-1, with unresolved D. V was pared by 3 bases and J by 8 bases, with 24 bases between. The CDR3 runs 17 residues. The germline CDR1 and CDR2 sequences are SGHRS and YFSETQ. The CDR3 sequence is CASSSSKDGREYDEQFF. DNA of the CDR3: TGCGCCAGCAGCTCGAGCAAAGACGGTCGAGAATACGATGAGCAGTTCTTC.

As regards this clonotype: At one end the junction does not follow the germline gene, possibly because of a read error. V usage is TRBV14 and J usage is TRBJ2-5; 9 bases map to TRBD2. Per germline, CDR1 SGHDN and CDR2 FVKESK. CDR3 length: 16 residues. As DNA, the CDR3 is TGTACCAGCAGTCAAGCGGGGGGCGGCATCCAAGAGACCCAGTACTTC. Protein product: CTSSQAGGGIQETQYF. The whole variable domain, remainder taken from reference TRBV14 and TRBJ2-5, is EAGVTQFPSHSVIEKGQTVTLRCDPISGHDNLYWYRRVMGKEIKFLLHFVKESKQDESGMPNNRFLAERTGGTYSTLKVQPAELEDSGVYFCTSSQAGGGIQETQYFGPGTRLLVL.

Only a few counts were recorded for this clonotype. One junction end disagrees with the germline gene, perhaps due to a read error. The chain combines TRBV6-5 with TRBJ1-1; tentatively, D is TRBD1 (6 bases). Germline V lookup: CDR1 MNHEY, CDR2 SVGAGI. The CDR3 consists of 12 residues. The CDR3 region is CASRGGYTEAFF. Here the CDR3 DNA reads TGTGCTAGCAGGGGCGGGTACACTGAAGCTTTCTTT.

This clonotype was detected only a few times. The missing conserved phenylalanine or tryptophan at the end of this CDR3 makes a read error likely. The chain joins TRBV6-5 to TRBJ2-3; a possible D gene is TRBD2 (6 bases). V lost 0 bases and J lost 2, with 21 bases in between. This CDR3 contains 19 residues. CDR1 MNHEY and CDR2 SVGAGI come from the germline V gene. CDR3 DNA sequence: TGTGCCAGCAGTTACTCTACCCGGGACTCCCCTCGAACCACAGATACGCAGTATTTG. Its protein product is CASSYSTRDSPRTTDTQYL.

For this clonotype: It may be a read error: a sequence one base away is much more abundant. The chain combines TRBV2 with TRBJ2-5; the match to TRBD2 covers 7 bases. The CDR3 is 12 amino acids. Germline CDR1 SNHLY, CDR2 FYNNEI. CDR3 region: CVSGAGQETQYF. CDR3 DNA sequence: TGTGTCAGCGGGGCGGGACAAGAGACCCAGTACTTC.